Here is one T cell receptor beta chain with its context. TCRdb keeps only in-frame clones here, not all; method: immunoSEQ multiplex PCR. This table has about 500,000 clones, roughly 74% appearing once. Germline CDR1 reads SNHLY; CDR2 reads FYNNEI. The CDR3 loop spans 11 amino acids. The V and J ends lost 4 bases and 12 bases, in that order; junction bases with no gene match: 1. This record comes from a study of shared T cell receptors in the human thymus. These sequences were also reported in another study, on human thymus T cells.

The TCR comes from a boy less than two years old with a congenital heart defect. Specimen: thymocytes. V gene TRBV2 combines with J gene TRBJ2-1; 9 positions match TRBD2. Here the CDR3 DNA reads TGTGCCAGCAGTGGTAGCGGGGGGCAGTTCTTC. Protein product: CASSGSGGQFF. Full variable domain (outside the CDR3, taken from reference TRBV2 and TRBJ2-1): EPEVTQTPSHQVTQMGQEVILRCVPISNHLYFYWYRQILGQKVEFLVSFYNNEISEKSEIFDDQFSVERPDGSNFTLKIRSTKLEDSAMYFCASSGSGGQFFGPGTRLTVL.